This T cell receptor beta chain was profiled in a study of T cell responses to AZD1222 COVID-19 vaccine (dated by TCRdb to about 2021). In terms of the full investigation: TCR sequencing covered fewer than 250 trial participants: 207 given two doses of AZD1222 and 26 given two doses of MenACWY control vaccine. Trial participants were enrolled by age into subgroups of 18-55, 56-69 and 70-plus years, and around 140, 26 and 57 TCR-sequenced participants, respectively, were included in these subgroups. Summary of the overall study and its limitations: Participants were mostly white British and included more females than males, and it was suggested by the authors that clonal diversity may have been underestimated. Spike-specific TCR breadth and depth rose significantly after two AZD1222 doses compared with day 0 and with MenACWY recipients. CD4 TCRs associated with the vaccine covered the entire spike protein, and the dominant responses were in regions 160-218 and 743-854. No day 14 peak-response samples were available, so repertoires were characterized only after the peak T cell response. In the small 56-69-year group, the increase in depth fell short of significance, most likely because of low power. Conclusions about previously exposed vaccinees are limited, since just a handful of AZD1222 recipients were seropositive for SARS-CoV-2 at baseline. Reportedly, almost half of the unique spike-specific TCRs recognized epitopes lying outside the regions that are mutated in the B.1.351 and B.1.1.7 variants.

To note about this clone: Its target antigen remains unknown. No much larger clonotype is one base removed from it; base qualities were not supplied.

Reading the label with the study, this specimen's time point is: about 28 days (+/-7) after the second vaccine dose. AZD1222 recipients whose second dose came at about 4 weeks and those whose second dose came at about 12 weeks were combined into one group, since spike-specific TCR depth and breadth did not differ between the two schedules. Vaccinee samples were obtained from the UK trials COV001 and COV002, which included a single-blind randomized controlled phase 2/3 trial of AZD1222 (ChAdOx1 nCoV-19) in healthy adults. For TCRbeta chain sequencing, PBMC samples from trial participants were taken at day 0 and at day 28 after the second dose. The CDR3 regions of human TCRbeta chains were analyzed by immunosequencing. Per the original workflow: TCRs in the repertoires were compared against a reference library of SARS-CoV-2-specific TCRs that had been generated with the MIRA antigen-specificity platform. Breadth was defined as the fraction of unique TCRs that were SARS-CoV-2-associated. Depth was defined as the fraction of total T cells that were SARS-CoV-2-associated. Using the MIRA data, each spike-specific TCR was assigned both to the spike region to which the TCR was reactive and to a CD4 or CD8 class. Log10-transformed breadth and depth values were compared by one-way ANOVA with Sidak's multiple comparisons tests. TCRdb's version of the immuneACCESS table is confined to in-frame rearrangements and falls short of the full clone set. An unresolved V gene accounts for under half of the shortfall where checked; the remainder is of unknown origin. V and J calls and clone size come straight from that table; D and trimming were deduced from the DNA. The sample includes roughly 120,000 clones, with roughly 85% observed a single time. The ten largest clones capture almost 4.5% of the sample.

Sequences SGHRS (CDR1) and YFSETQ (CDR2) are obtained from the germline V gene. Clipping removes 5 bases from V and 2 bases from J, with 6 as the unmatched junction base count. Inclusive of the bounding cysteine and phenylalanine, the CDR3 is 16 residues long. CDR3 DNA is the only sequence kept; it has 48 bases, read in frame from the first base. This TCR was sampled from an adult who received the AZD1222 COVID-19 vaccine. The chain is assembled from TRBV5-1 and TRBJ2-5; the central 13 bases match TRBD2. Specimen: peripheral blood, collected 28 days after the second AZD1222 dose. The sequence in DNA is TGCGCCAGCAGGAGCGGGACTAGCGGGATACAAGAGACCCAGTACTTC. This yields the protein CASRSGTSGIQETQYF.